One and the same sample provided the 6 T cell receptor beta chains below, sequenced in a study of read filtering for tumor transcriptome and immune sequencing. The library was built from about 400 ng RNA with molecular barcoded adaptors for alpha/delta and beta/gamma chains. One entry per CDR3 protein, called by TCRdb with MiXCR from the reads. The sample comprises 65,000 or so distinct CDR3 sequences, approximately 18% of which are singletons, and approximately 10% rests with the top ten. The sample was a population of CD138-negative cells sorted from bone marrow. These receptors all stem from a donor aged 40 or older with multiple myeloma.

The CDR3 protein is CASSWGTSNEQFF. CDR3 coding DNA: TGTGCCAGCAGTTGGGGGACCAGCAATGAGCAGTTCTTC. The chain has TRBV6-5 and TRBJ2-1, with D perhaps assigned TRBD1 or TRBD2 (5 bases each). The germline V and J ends were trimmed by 4 bases and 6 bases, with 10 bases remaining between them. This CDR3 is 13 amino acids long. Germline lookup yields CDR1 MNHEY and CDR2 SVGAGI.

The chain couples TRBV21-1 to TRBJ2-2; TRBD1, the D gene given by the table, was not confirmed from the DNA. TRBV21-1 is listed as a pseudogene. The CDR3 extends over 19 amino acids. This chain's CDR3 is CASSKETSVGCPHTGELFF. CDR3 nucleotides: TGTGCCAGCAGCAAAGAGACTAGTGTGGGCTGTCCCCACACCGGGGAGCTGTTTTTT.

This clonotype was seen at least ten times. V usage is TRBV12-3 or TRBV12-4 and J usage is TRBJ2-5; D is tentatively TRBD1 or TRBD2 (5 bases each). CDR3 length: 14 amino acids. Trimming stripped 6 bases from V and 2 bases from J, with 13 bases between. CDR3 sequence (DNA): TGTGCCAGCAGCCCCGGGACGTTTCAAGAGACCCAGTACTTC. It translates to CASSPGTFQETQYF.

This clonotype was seen ten or more times. The V and J genes are TRBV15 and TRBJ2-1; 8 nucleotides match TRBD2. The V segment lost 4 bases and the J segment 7 bases; nucleotides outside the gene matches: 9. Looked up from germline, CDR1 is LNHNV and CDR2 is YYDKDF (reference sequence). The CDR3 spans 15 residues. The CDR3, as DNA: TGTGCCACCAGCAAGGTCAGCGGGGGAGGTAATGAGCAGTTCTTC. It encodes CATSKVSGGGNEQFF.

About this clonotype itself: This could be a read error, since a much larger clone is one nucleotide away. The rearrangement uses TRBV5-6 and TRBJ1-2; a possible D gene is TRBD1 (5 bases). The V gene lost 3 bases and the J gene lost 2 bases, with 14 bases spanning the gap. The CDR3 length is 15 residues. Germline V gene data show CDR1 as SGHDT and CDR2 as YYEEEE. The chain's CDR3 is CASSSFGGPNYGYTF. For the CDR3, the DNA is TGTGCCAGCAGCTCGTTCGGGGGACCCAACTATGGCTACACCTTC.

This clonotype occurred once. The junction and the germline gene differ at one end; a read error may be behind it. J is TRBJ2-5 and V is TRBV12-3 or TRBV12-4; perhaps TRBD1 as D (6 bases). The CDR3 length is 13 residues. CDR3 nucleotide sequence: TGTGCCAGCAGTTTACGCAGGGGCGAGACCCGGTACTTC. Its protein is CASSLRRGETRYF.